This T cell receptor beta chain came from a study of early T cells in non-severe SARS-CoV-2 infection. Molecules of cDNA were individually given unique molecular identifiers that were attached to them. One entry per CDR3 protein, called by TCRdb with MiXCR from the 5' RACE reads. The data contain roughly 34,000 distinct CDR3 sequences, less than 7% of them singletons. With respect to this clonotype: A much larger clone lies one base from this, so it may be a read error.

This specimen consisted of whole blood, obtained at baseline. The sequence was obtained from an adult who was a healthcare worker with PCR-confirmed SARS-CoV-2 infection or an uninfected control (not recorded which).

The CDR3 protein is CTSSPEGGMPPDTQYF. The DNA of the CDR3 is TGTACCAGCAGCCCAGAGGGCGGGATGCCCCCAGATACGCAGTATTTT. This rearrangement joins TRBV7-8 to TRBJ2-3, with a possible D match to TRBD2 (6 bases). The CDR3 sequence is 16 residues long. Germline V CDR1 and CDR2: SGHVS, FQNEAQ.